Following are 21 T cell receptor beta chains from one sample sequenced in a study of breast tumors, draining lymph nodes, adjacent tissues. TCRdb passed the multiplex PCR reads through MiXCR, listing each CDR3 protein once. The repertoire consists of 50,000 to 65,000 distinct CDR3 sequences, with about 40% occurring once and the leading ten covering roughly a tenth. Sequencing was carried out using breast tumor tissue. These TCRs come from a female donor with breast cancer. Some clones in this sample may be carry-over from other donors' samples.

This clonotype has at least ten counts. The chain combines TRBV5-1 with TRBJ2-7; 7 bases fit TRBD1. The trim removed 0 bases at V and 4 bases at J, leaving 7 bases unmatched. Germline CDR1 SGHRS, CDR2 YFSETQ. The CDR3 consists of 15 residues. The DNA for the CDR3 is TGCGCCAGCAGCTTGGAGACAGGGCGCCGGTACGAGCAGTACTTC. Translation gives CASSLETGRRYEQYF. Drawing the rest from reference TRBV5-1 and TRBJ2-7, the complete variable domain is KAGVTQTPRYLIKTRGQQVTLSCSPISGHRSVSWYQQTPGQGLQFLFEYFSETQRNKGNFPGRFSGRQFSNSRSEMNVSTLELGDSALYLCASSLETGRRYEQYFGPGTRLTVT.

This clonotype was detected many times. The rearrangement uses TRBV2 and TRBJ1-4; tentative D call: TRBD1 (5 bases). Trimming left V 10 bases short and J 6 bases short, with 15 bases between. The CDR3 is 13 amino acids. Germline assignment: CDR1 SNHLY and CDR2 FYNNEI. The CDR3 nucleotides are TGTGCCACCAGACAGAACCTATATGAAAAACTGTTTTTT. Amino acids: CATRQNLYEKLFF.

The V and J genes are TRBV29-1 and TRBJ1-5, with D possibly TRBD1 on 5 matching bases. CDR1 and CDR2 from the germline V gene are SQVTM and ANQGSEA. The V and J ends lost 6 bases and 7 bases respectively, with 16 bases between them. The CDR3 consists of 13 residues. The CDR3 DNA sequence: TGCAGCGTGAGGGCAGACTGGGGGCAGCCCCAGCATTTT. It codes for CSVRADWGQPQHF.

This clonotype was detected ten times or more. The chain uses TRBV7-9 and TRBJ1-2, with no clear D. V lost 5 bases to trimming and J lost 7 bases, with 8 bases between them. Germline assignment: CDR1 SEHNR and CDR2 FQNEAQ (reference sequence). CDR3 length: 11 residues. CDR3 residues: CASSGGVGYTF. The CDR3, as DNA: TGTGCCAGCAGCGGAGGAGTTGGCTACACCTTC.

This clonotype was picked up many times. The chain combines TRBV3-1 with TRBJ1-2; 9 positions agree with TRBD1. This CDR3 contains 18 residues. J gave up 3 bases and V 4 bases, and 15 bases lay outside the gene matches. Germline V gene sequence: CDR1 LGHDT, CDR2 YNNKEL (reference sequence). The CDR3 loop is CASSPLRDREIGDYGYTF. The CDR3 bases are TGTGCCAGCAGCCCCTTGCGGGACAGGGAAATTGGAGACTATGGCTACACCTTC.

This rearrangement joins TRBV11-2 to TRBJ1-5; a possible D gene is TRBD1 (5 bases). The CDR3 length is 14 residues. The V gene lost 3 bases and the J gene lost 14 bases, with 20 bases spanning the gap. Germline assignment: CDR1 SGHAT and CDR2 FQNNGV. CDR3 sequence: CASSFAGDSLTEHF. DNA of the CDR3: TGTGCCAGCAGCTTTGCAGGAGACAGCCTCACCGAGCATTTT.

This clonotype was observed many times. This rearrangement joins TRBV30 to TRBJ2-3; 11 nucleotides match TRBD2. The CDR3 totals 16 residues. Germline values: CDR1 GTSNPN, CDR2 SVGIG (reference sequence). J lost 3 bases, V lost 0 bases, and 5 bases had no gene match. Written as DNA, the CDR3 is TGTGCCTGGAGTGTAGGACTAGCGGGTGATACAGATACGCAGTATTTT. Residues: CAWSVGLAGDTDTQYF.

This chain connects TRBV5-1 to TRBJ2-1, with TRBD2 identical over 10 bases. Germline loops: CDR1 SGHRS, CDR2 YFSETQ. The CDR3 covers 16 residues. V dropped 0 bases and J dropped 5; count of bases not matched to a gene: 5. CDR3 sequence reads: CASSLGLAGINNEQFF. CDR3 sequence (DNA): TGCGCCAGCAGCTTGGGACTAGCGGGTATCAACAATGAGCAGTTCTTC.

This clonotype was counted ten times or more. The J gene is TRBJ2-4, the V gene TRBV24-1; no clear D gene. The CDR3 loop spans 14 amino acids. Germline V gene sequence: CDR1 KGHDR, CDR2 SFDVKD. The germline V and J ends were trimmed by 4 bases and 6 bases, with 12 bases remaining between them. The CDR3 here is CATSEPGNSNIQYF. The CDR3, as DNA: TGTGCCACCAGTGAACCCGGCAATTCAAACATTCAGTACTTC.

Many counts were recorded for this clonotype. CDR3 protein: CSARKDTYQETQYF. For the CDR3, the DNA is TGCAGTGCTAGGAAGGACACGTACCAAGAGACCCAGTACTTC. The chain has TRBV20-1 and TRBJ2-5; D may be TRBD1 (5 bases). Deletions cut 3 bases from V and 0 bases from J, with 11 bases between. Germline CDR1 and CDR2: DFQATT and SNEGSKA (reference sequence). CDR3 length: 14 amino acids.

This clonotype occurred a few times. One end of the junction is discordant with germline, which a read error may explain. The chain combines TRBV6-5 with TRBJ2-3, with 9 positions matching TRBD2. The CDR3 covers 17 residues. The germline V gene has CDR1 MNHEY and CDR2 SVGAGI. DNA for the CDR3: TGTGCCAGCAGTCACTCGAAGGCGGGAGGGGGCACAGATACGCAGTATTTT. It is translated as CASSHSKAGGGTDTQYF.

This clonotype was found many times. CDR3 in DNA: TGCGCCAGCAGCTCCGGGACAGGGCGTGGTACGCAGTATTTT. Its protein product is CASSSGTGRGTQYF. The rearrangement joins TRBV5-1 to TRBJ2-3; 9 bases agree with TRBD1. The CDR3 is 14 residues long. The junction had 7 bases not matched to a gene; V was cut back by 3 bases and J by 8 bases. The V gene's germline CDR1 is SGHRS and CDR2 YFSETQ.

This clonotype was found many times. The rearrangement uses TRBV2 and TRBJ1-4, with D uncertain. Germline values: CDR1 SNHLY, CDR2 FYNNEI. V was cut by 8 bases and J by 8 bases, with 12 bases left in between. There are 12 residues in the CDR3. The CDR3 sequence is CASRRVREKLFF. In DNA, the CDR3 is TGTGCCAGCCGCCGGGTTAGGGAAAAACTGTTTTTT.

The rearrangement uses TRBV20-1 and TRBJ2-3, with a weak D call TRBD1 (6 bases). Germline values: CDR1 DFQATT, CDR2 SNEGSKA (reference sequence). V lost 0 bases to trimming and J lost 4 bases, with 11 bases between them. The CDR3 totals 14 residues. The CDR3 loop reads CSAREGGGADTQYF. The CDR3 DNA reads as TGCAGTGCTAGAGAAGGTGGGGGCGCAGATACGCAGTATTTT.

Turning to this clonotype: Since the CDR3 does not end with the conserved phenylalanine or tryptophan, this likely comes from a read error. It is unclear where the CDR3 begins or ends on the DNA, so no DNA is shown, and the CDR3 is as TCRdb lists it. The chain employs TRBV29-1 and TRBJ1-2. CDR1 and CDR2 from the germline V gene are SQVTM and ANQGSEA. The CDR3 numbers 14 amino acids, ends counted. CDR3 sequence: CSVRKDVIGHGYHL.

The chain carries TRBV20-1 and TRBJ2-5; 10 bases map to TRBD2. Germline lookup yields CDR1 DFQATT and CDR2 SNEGSKA (reference sequence). Trimming cost V 1 base and J 5 bases; bases outside gene matches: 10. This CDR3 spans 16 amino acids. For the CDR3, the DNA is TGCAGTGCTAGAGGGCCTCTAGCGGGAGAAGAGGAGACCCAGTACTTC. Encoded protein: CSARGPLAGEEETQYF.

A word on this clonotype: Since a much larger clone is just one base distant, this may be a read error. V gene TRBV5-4 combines with J gene TRBJ2-5; weak D call: TRBD2 (6 bases). The CDR3 has 12 amino acids. CDR1 and CDR2 (germline): SGHNT, YYREEE (reference sequence). The CDR3 protein is CASSFERETQHF. DNA of the CDR3: TGTGCCAGCAGCTTCGAACGGGAGACCCAGCACTTC.

The table lists this clonotype with many counts. The chain has TRBV5-1 and TRBJ2-2; D not certain. V shed 2 bases and J shed 6 bases, with 8 bases lying between them. This CDR3 is built from 13 residues. Germline CDR1 is SGHRS and CDR2 is YFSETQ. In nucleotides, the CDR3 is TGCGCCAGCAGCTTAGCCTCCTCCGGGGAGCTGTTTTTT. As protein: CASSLASSGELFF.

Notes on this clonotype: One base away lies a much larger clone, so this may be a sequencing read error. V gene TRBV6-6 combines with J gene TRBJ1-4; D is ambiguous. The CDR3 loop spans 14 amino acids. The germline V gene encodes CDR1 MNHNY and CDR2 SVGAGI (reference sequence). CDR3 sequence (DNA): TGTGCCAGCAGTTTAGGATTGCGGGATGAAGAACTGTTTTTT. Translation gives CASSLGLRDEELFF.

The chain joins TRBV19 to TRBJ2-5; 14 bases align to TRBD2. Unmatched junction bases numbered 6, after V lost 10 bases and J lost 2 bases. The CDR3 totals 15 residues. In germline, CDR1 is LNHDA, CDR2 SQIVND (reference sequence). The CDR3: CATGGTSGRQETQYF. The CDR3, as DNA: TGTGCCACCGGGGGGACTAGCGGGAGACAAGAGACCCAGTACTTC.

The rearrangement joins TRBV20-1 to TRBJ2-7; TRBD2 agrees at 12 bases. The CDR3 loop spans 19 amino acids. Losses at the gene ends were 0 bases for V and 7 bases for J; bases not matched to a gene: 19. Looked up from germline, CDR1 is DFQATT and CDR2 is SNEGSKA (reference sequence). The CDR3 here is CSARDQLTSGSESGQEQYF. The DNA of the CDR3 is TGCAGTGCTAGAGACCAACTGACTAGCGGGAGCGAAAGCGGGCAAGAGCAGTACTTC.